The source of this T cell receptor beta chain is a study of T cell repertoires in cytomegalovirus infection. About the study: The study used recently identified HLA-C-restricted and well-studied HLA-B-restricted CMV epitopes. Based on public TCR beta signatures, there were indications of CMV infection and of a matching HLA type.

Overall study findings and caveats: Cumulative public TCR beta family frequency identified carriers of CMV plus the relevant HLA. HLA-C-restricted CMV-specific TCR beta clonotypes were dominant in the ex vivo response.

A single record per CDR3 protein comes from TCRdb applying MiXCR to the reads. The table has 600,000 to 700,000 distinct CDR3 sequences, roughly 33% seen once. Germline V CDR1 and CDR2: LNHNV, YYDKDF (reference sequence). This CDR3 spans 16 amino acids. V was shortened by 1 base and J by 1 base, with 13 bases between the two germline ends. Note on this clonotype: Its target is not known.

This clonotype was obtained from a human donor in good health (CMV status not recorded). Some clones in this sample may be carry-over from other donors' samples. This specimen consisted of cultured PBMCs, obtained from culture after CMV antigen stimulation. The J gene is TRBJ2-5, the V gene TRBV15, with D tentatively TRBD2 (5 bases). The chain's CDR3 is CATSRAPGIRQETQYF. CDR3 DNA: TGTGCCACCAGCAGAGCCCCCGGGATCCGCCAAGAGACCCAGTACTTC.